The 26 T cell receptor beta chains presented below share a single source sample, sequenced in a study of cytomegalovirus exposure and HLA in healthy donors. The protocol was immunoSEQ multiplex PCR, while the TCRdb copy is restricted to in-frame clones and leaves out a portion. This table holds 90,000 to 130,000 clones, 88% found once. Material for sequencing was PBMCs. The receptors originated from a woman in her twenties or thirties in good health and CMV-seropositive.

The V call is TRBV5-1, the J call TRBJ1-2; TRBD1 aligns across 9 bases. V dropped 3 bases and J dropped 4; count of bases not matched to a gene: 10. Germline values: CDR1 SGHRS, CDR2 YFSETQ. The CDR3 is made up of 16 amino acids. The CDR3 sequence: CASSSTGTGPFYGYTF. DNA of the CDR3: TGCGCCAGCAGCTCCACCGGGACAGGGCCCTTCTATGGCTACACCTTC.

The chain employs TRBV2 and TRBJ2-5; 8 positions match TRBD2. The germline CDR1 and CDR2 sequences are SNHLY and FYNNEI. The CDR3 is 14 residues long. The DNA of the CDR3 is TGTGCGAGCGGGCCGCCGGGGGGGAAAGAGACCCAGTACTTC. Translation: CASGPPGGKETQYF. The variable domain in full, completed from reference TRBV2 and TRBJ2-5, reads EPEVTQTPSHQVTQMGQEVILRCVPISNHLYFYWYRQILGQKVEFLVSFYNNEISEKSEIFDDQFSVERPDGSNFTLKIRSTKLEDSAMYFCASGPPGGKETQYFGPGTRLLVL.

This chain's CDR3 is CASSERDRGPDYGYTF. In DNA form, the CDR3 reads TGTGCCAGCAGCGAGAGAGACAGGGGGCCAGACTATGGCTACACCTTC. The V gene is TRBV2, the J gene TRBJ1-2; 10 bases align to TRBD1. The CDR3 contains 16 residues. Germline V gives CDR1 SNHLY, CDR2 FYNNEI. V shed 6 bases and J 3 bases; nucleotides not matched to a gene: 10.

The rearrangement joins TRBV15 to TRBJ2-1, with 8 bases lining up with TRBD1. This CDR3 comprises 16 residues. CDR1 LNHNV and CDR2 YYDKDF come from the germline V gene (reference sequence). V lost 0 bases to trimming and J lost 9 bases; unmatched junction nucleotides: 10. CDR3 DNA sequence: TGTGCCACCAGCAGAGACAGGGCAGGGGGCCCGCGTGAGCAGTTCTTC. Amino acids: CATSRDRAGGPREQFF.

The chain joins TRBV6-1 to TRBJ1-2; D is perhaps TRBD1 (6 bases). CDR3 size: 14 residues. V gave up 7 bases and J gave up 4 bases, with 16 bases separating them. Germline V lookup: CDR1 MNHNS, CDR2 SASEGT. In nucleotides, the CDR3 is TGTGCCAGCAACCCACAGGGAATCAGCTATGGCTACACCTTC. The encoded protein is CASNPQGISYGYTF.

V and J are TRBV19 and TRBJ1-2, with 9 bases aligning to TRBD1. This CDR3 comprises 17 residues. V shed 3 bases, J shed 0 bases, and the junction held 8 bases outside the gene matches. Germline CDR1 and CDR2: LNHDA and SQIVND (reference sequence). The CDR3 coding sequence is TGTGCCAGTAGTATCGGAGGGACAGGGAAAGCTAACTATGGCTACACCTTC. This encodes CASSIGGTGKANYGYTF.

The CDR3 here is CASSPGQNEQFF. The CDR3 DNA sequence: TGTGCCAGCAGCCCCGGACAGAATGAGCAGTTCTTC. This rearrangement joins TRBV4-2 to TRBJ2-1; perhaps TRBD1 as D (6 bases). The V gene lost 4 bases and the J gene lost 7 bases, with 8 bases spanning the gap. Germline CDR1 and CDR2: LGHNA and YNFKEQ. CDR3 size: 12 residues.

V usage is TRBV18 and J usage is TRBJ2-2, with 10 bases aligning to TRBD2. The CDR3 runs 17 residues. Germline V gene sequence: CDR1 KGHSH, CDR2 LQKENI. V trimming: 0 bases; J trimming: 7 bases; junction bases outside the gene matches: 8. CDR3 sequence reads: CASSPPWLAGAFGELFF. The CDR3 coding sequence is TGTGCCAGCTCACCACCCTGGCTAGCGGGAGCCTTCGGGGAGCTGTTTTTT.

CDR3 protein: CASSVQGTTEAFF. The CDR3 DNA sequence: TGTGCCAGCAGTGTTCAGGGTACCACTGAAGCTTTCTTT. This chain joins TRBV28 and TRBJ1-1; D is possibly TRBD1 (5 bases). The germline CDR1 and CDR2 sequences are MDHEN and SYDVKM. The CDR3 spans 13 residues. Trimming pared 5 bases from V and 4 bases from J, leaving 11 bases between.

The gene calls are TRBV6-4 and TRBJ1-5; 8 positions agree with TRBD1. V lost 6 bases, J lost 6 bases, and 13 bases stayed unmatched. CDR3 size: 16 residues. Germline V gives CDR1 MRHNA, CDR2 SNTAGT. CDR3 coding DNA: TGTGCCAGCAGACAGTCTGGACAGGGTAATTGTCAGCCCCAGCATTTT. This encodes CASRQSGQGNCQPQHF.

This clone was seen only once. The chain employs TRBV19 and TRBJ2-3, with D perhaps TRBD1 (6 bases). The CDR3 contains 13 residues. The germline V and J ends were trimmed by 5 bases and 6 bases, with 12 bases remaining between them. Germline lookup yields CDR1 LNHDA and CDR2 SQIVND (reference sequence). The CDR3: CASSSQGGDTQYF. In DNA form, the CDR3 reads TGTGCCAGTAGTTCCCAAGGGGGTGATACGCAGTATTTT.

The chain has TRBV5-8 and TRBJ2-2; 8 bases align to TRBD2. Losses at the gene ends were 0 bases for V and 6 bases for J; bases not matched to a gene: 1. The CDR3 covers 14 residues. Germline CDR1 is SGHTS and CDR2 is YDEGEE. The CDR3 DNA sequence: TGTGCCAGCAGCTTGGCGGGACTAGCCGGGGAGCTGTTTTTT. The encoded protein is CASSLAGLAGELFF.

V and J are TRBV29-1 and TRBJ2-5, with 11 bases aligning to TRBD1. The CDR3 extends over 15 amino acids. V was pared by 5 bases and J by 5 bases, with 10 bases of the junction left unmatched. CDR1 is SQVTM and CDR2 is ANQGSEA in the germline V gene. For the CDR3, the DNA is TGCAGCGTTCGGACAGGGGGCGCCCCTGGGGAGACCCAGTACTTC. Its translation: CSVRTGGAPGETQYF.

The chain employs TRBV12-5 and TRBJ2-2, with D unresolved. Looked up from germline, CDR1 is LGHNT and CDR2 is FRNRAP. CDR3 length: 13 residues. V was cut by 3 bases and J by 8 bases, with 10 bases left in between. The CDR3 spells CASGLSTWGELFF. CDR3 bases: TGTGCTAGTGGTTTAAGCACCTGGGGGGAGCTGTTTTTT.

The rearrangement joins TRBV28 to TRBJ2-7; 7 bases align to TRBD1. The CDR3 length is 13 residues. V shed 7 bases, J shed 4 bases, and the junction held 7 bases outside the gene matches. Germline CDR1 and CDR2: MDHEN and SYDVKM. CDR3 amino acids: CASTPAGGYEQYF. The CDR3 DNA is TGTGCCAGCACCCCGGCAGGGGGTTACGAGCAGTACTTC.

The rearrangement links TRBV5-8 to TRBJ1-1, with D possibly TRBD1 on 6 matching bases. There are 14 residues in the CDR3. The V gene lost 0 bases and the J gene lost 0 bases, with 6 bases spanning the gap. Germline V gene data show CDR1 as SGHTS and CDR2 as YDEGEE. The CDR3 sequence is CASSLGGLNTEAFF. In DNA, the CDR3 is TGTGCCAGCAGCTTGGGGGGGCTGAACACTGAAGCTTTCTTT.

The chain has TRBV15 and TRBJ1-5, with D perhaps TRBD1 (5 bases). V lost 4 bases, J lost 0 bases, and 16 bases lay in between. The CDR3 has 17 amino acids. Germline V gene sequence: CDR1 LNHNV, CDR2 YYDKDF (reference sequence). CDR3 sequence (DNA): TGTGCCACCAGCACCATTTACAGGACATCTAGCAATCAGCCCCAGCATTTT. Translated: CATSTIYRTSSNQPQHF.

The chain uses TRBV6-5 and TRBJ1-4; 8 bases agree with TRBD1. The CDR3 has 14 residues. Per germline, CDR1 MNHEY and CDR2 SVGAGI. V trimming: 0 bases; J trimming: 6 bases; junction bases outside the gene matches: 0. CDR3 DNA sequence: TGTGCCAGCAGTTACTCGACAGGGGATGAAAAACTGTTTTTT. Encoded protein: CASSYSTGDEKLFF.

As DNA, the CDR3 is TGTGCCAGCAGCGGCGGGAGAGGGGATACGCAGTATTTT. Protein sequence: CASSGGRGDTQYF. The chain combines TRBV7-3 with TRBJ2-3, with TRBD2 matching 7 bases. Germline loops: CDR1 SGHTA, CDR2 FQGTGA. This CDR3 is built from 13 residues. Losses at the gene ends were 5 bases for V and 6 bases for J; bases not matched to a gene: 5.

CDR3 in amino acids: CASTRQGSFTEAFF. In DNA, the CDR3 is TGTGCCAGCACCAGACAGGGAAGTTTCACTGAAGCTTTCTTT. V usage is TRBV2 and J usage is TRBJ1-1; 7 nucleotides align to TRBD1. This CDR3 has 14 residues. Trimming cost V 7 bases and J 4 bases; bases outside gene matches: 9. Germline CDR1 SNHLY, CDR2 FYNNEI.

V is TRBV28 and J is TRBJ2-7; 8 bases are a match to TRBD1. The CDR3 consists of 16 residues. V dropped 6 bases and J dropped 3; count of bases not matched to a gene: 13. Looked up from germline, CDR1 is MDHEN and CDR2 is SYDVKM. The CDR3 DNA reads TGTGCCAGCAGACTCCCGGACAGGGTTAAGGGCTACGAGCAGTACTTC. The encoded protein is CASRLPDRVKGYEQYF.

This chain joins TRBV13 and TRBJ2-7, with 8 positions matching TRBD1. The CDR3 spans 17 residues. The junction had 12 bases not matched to a gene; V was cut back by 0 bases and J by 5 bases. CDR1 and CDR2 (germline): PRHDT, FYEKMQ (reference sequence). This CDR3 reads CASSLGPWAGGDHEQYF. In nucleotides, the CDR3 is TGTGCCAGCAGCTTAGGCCCATGGGCAGGGGGCGACCACGAGCAGTACTTC.

The chain uses TRBV4-1 and TRBJ2-7; 7 nucleotides align to TRBD1. The CDR3 runs 18 residues. Germline assignment: CDR1 MGHRA and CDR2 YSYEKL. V lost 1 base and J lost 2; bases outside the gene matches: 14. The CDR3 is CASSQGFRRDSHTYEQYF. The DNA for the CDR3 is TGCGCCAGCAGCCAAGGTTTTCGCCGGGACAGCCATACCTACGAGCAGTACTTC.

This chain connects TRBV28 to TRBJ1-6, with a tentative D call TRBD1 (6 bases). The CDR3 totals 14 residues. Germline loops: CDR1 MDHEN, CDR2 SYDVKM. V dropped 3 bases and J dropped 9 bases, with 12 bases sitting between them. The CDR3 DNA reads TGTGCCAGCAGTTTCCGACAGGCTGGTTCACCCCTCCACTTT. It specifies CASSFRQAGSPLHF.

This clone was seen just once. The chain is built from TRBV7-9 and TRBJ2-6; D perhaps matches TRBD1 (6 bases). Germline values: CDR1 SEHNR, CDR2 FQNEAQ (reference sequence). The CDR3 totals 15 residues. Trimming pared 5 bases from V and 2 bases from J, leaving 10 bases between. The chain's CDR3 is CASSTQGTGANVLTF. The DNA for the CDR3 is TGTGCCAGCAGCACACAGGGAACTGGGGCCAACGTCCTGACTTTC.

This clone appeared once. The chain combines TRBV28 with TRBJ1-5; weak D call: TRBD1 (6 bases). Deletions cut 6 bases from V and 5 bases from J, with 17 bases between. The CDR3 extends over 15 amino acids. CDR1 is MDHEN and CDR2 is SYDVKM in the germline V gene. In DNA, the CDR3 is TGTGCCAGCAGCACGGGACATGGGACCGATCAGCCCCAGCATTTT. Translated, it gives CASSTGHGTDQPQHF. Variable domain in full (rest from reference TRBV28 and TRBJ1-5): DVKVTQSSRYLVKRTGEKVFLECVQDMDHENMFWYRQDPGLGLRLIYFSYDVKMKEKGDIPEGYSVSREKKERFSLILESASTNQTSMYLCASSTGHGTDQPQHFGDGTRLSIL.